What follows describes a single T cell receptor beta chain. Its target is unknown. CDR1 and CDR2 from the germline V gene are SGHRS and YFSETQ. The CDR3 sequence is 14 residues long. The V gene lost 3 bases and the J gene lost 5 bases, with 14 bases spanning the gap. Sequencing was at deep level. Profiled with immunoSEQ multiplex PCR; TCRdb holds only in-frame clones, not every one. The sample has 850,000 to 1,100,000 clones; 77% are singletons. This sample is part of a study of shared clonotypes between healthy human individuals. The wider study: The study used three CD4 naive, three CD4 memory, two CD8 naive and one CD8 memory plate per donor. Overall study results and limits: Naive subsets typically showed greater estimated richness than memory subsets.

All donors were healthy HIV-negative adults lacking recent acute infections or vaccinations. The sample was memory CD4+ T cells from PBMCs. Subset: CD45RA-negative fraction. The chain joins TRBV5-1 to TRBJ2-5, with D perhaps matching TRBD1 or TRBD2 (5 bases each). The receptor's source is a man aged 18 to 30 in good health. Some clones in this sample may be carry-over from other donors' samples. Here the CDR3 reads CASSSTPGSETQYF. The DNA for the CDR3 is TGCGCCAGCAGCTCGACCCCAGGGAGCGAGACCCAGTACTTC.